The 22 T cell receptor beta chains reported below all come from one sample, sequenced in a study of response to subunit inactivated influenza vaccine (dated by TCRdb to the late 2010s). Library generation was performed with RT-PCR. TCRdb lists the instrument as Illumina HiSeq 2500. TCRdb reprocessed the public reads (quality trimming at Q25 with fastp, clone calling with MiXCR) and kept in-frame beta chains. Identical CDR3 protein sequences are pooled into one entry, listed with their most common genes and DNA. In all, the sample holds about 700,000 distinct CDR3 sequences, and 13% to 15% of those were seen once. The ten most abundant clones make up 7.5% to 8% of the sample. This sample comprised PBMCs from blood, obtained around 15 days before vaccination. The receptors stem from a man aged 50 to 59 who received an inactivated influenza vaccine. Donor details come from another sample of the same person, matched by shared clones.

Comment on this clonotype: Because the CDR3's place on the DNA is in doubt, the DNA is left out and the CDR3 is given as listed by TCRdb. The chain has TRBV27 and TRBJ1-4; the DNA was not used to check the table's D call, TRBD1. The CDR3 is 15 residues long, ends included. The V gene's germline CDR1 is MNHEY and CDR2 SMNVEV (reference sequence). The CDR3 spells CASSSGPAVGEKLFF.

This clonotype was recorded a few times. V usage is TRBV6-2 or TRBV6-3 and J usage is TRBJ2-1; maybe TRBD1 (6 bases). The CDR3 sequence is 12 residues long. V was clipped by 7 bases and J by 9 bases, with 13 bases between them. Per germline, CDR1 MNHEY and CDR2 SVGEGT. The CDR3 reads CASKRQGPEQFF. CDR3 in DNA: TGTGCCAGCAAGAGGCAGGGGCCTGAGCAGTTCTTC.

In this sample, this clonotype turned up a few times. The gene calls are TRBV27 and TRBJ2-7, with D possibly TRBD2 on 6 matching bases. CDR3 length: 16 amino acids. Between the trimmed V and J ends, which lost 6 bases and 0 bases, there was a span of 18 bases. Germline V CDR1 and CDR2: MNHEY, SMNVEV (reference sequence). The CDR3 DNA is TGTGCCAGCAGCCCAGAAAACGGGAGACCCTCCTACGAGCAGTACTTC. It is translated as CASSPENGRPSYEQYF.

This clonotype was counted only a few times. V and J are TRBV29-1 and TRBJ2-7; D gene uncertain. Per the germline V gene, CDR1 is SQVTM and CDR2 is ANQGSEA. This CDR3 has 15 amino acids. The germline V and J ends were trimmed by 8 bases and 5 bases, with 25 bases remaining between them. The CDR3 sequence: CSPSTYPFPINEQYF. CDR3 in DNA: TGCAGCCCATCTACCTATCCCTTTCCGATTAACGAGCAGTACTTC.

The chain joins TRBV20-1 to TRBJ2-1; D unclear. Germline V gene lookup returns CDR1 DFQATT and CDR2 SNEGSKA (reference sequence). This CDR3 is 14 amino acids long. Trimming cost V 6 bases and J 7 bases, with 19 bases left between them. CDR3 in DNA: TGCAGTGCCCTCGTTGGAACAGACTGGAATGAGCAGTTCTTC. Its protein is CSALVGTDWNEQFF.

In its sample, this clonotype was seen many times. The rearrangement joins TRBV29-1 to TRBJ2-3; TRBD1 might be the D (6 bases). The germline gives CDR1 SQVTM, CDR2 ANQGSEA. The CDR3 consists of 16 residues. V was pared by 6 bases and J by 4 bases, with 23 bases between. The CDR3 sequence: CSVETPRGGLADTQYF. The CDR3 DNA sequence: TGCAGCGTCGAAACCCCGAGAGGGGGTTTGGCAGATACGCAGTATTTT.

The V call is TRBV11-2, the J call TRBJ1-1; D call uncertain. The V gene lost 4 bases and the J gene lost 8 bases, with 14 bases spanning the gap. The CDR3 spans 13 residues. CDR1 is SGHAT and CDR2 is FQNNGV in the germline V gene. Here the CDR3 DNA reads TGTGCCAGCAGCTATACAGTAGGTGCAGAAGCTTTCTTT. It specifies CASSYTVGAEAFF.

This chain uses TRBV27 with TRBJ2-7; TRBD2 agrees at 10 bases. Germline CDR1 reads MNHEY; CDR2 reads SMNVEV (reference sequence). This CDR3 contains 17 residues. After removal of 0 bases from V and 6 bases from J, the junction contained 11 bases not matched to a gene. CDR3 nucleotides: TGTGCCAGCAGTTTATCCCCACTAGCGGGACGGCTTACCGAGCAGTACTTC. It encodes CASSLSPLAGRLTEQYF.

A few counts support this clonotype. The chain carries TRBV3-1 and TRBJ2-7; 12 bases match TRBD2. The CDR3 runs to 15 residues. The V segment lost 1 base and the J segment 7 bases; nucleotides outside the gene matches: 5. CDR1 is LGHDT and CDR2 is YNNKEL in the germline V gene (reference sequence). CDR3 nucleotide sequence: TGTGCCAGCAGCCAAGGACTAGCGGGAGTGGGGGAGCAGTACTTC. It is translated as CASSQGLAGVGEQYF.

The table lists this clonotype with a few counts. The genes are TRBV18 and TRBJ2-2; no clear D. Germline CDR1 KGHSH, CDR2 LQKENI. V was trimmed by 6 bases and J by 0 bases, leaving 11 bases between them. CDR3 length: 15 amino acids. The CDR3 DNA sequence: TGTGCCAGCTCTTCGGACCAATCGAACACCGGGGAGCTGTTTTTT. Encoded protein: CASSSDQSNTGELFF.

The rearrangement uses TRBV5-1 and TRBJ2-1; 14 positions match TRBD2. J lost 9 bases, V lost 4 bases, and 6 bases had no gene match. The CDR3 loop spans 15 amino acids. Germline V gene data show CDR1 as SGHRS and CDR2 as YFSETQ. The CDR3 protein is CASSEGLAGAGEQFF. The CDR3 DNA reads TGCGCCAGCAGCGAGGGACTAGCGGGGGCGGGTGAGCAGTTCTTC.

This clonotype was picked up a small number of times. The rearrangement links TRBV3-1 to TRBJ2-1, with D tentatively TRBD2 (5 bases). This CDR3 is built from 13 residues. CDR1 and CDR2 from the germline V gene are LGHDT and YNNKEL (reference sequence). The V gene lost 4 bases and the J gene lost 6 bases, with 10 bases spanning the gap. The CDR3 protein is CASSREGLNEQFF. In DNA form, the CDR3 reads TGTGCCAGCAGCCGCGAGGGCCTCAATGAGCAGTTCTTC.

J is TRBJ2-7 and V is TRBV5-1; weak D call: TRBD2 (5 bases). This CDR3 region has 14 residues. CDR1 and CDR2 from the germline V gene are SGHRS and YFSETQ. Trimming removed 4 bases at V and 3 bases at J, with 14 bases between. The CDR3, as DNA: TGCGCCAGCAGCGACCAAGGAGGCGTCTACGAGCAGTACTTC. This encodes CASSDQGGVYEQYF.

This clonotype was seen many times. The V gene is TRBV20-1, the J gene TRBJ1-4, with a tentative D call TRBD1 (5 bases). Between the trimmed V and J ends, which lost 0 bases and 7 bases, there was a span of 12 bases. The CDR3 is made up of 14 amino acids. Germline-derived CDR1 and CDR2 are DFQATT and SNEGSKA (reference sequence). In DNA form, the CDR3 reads TGCAGTGCTAGAGATACGGGACGGGGTGAAAAACTGTTTTTT. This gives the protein CSARDTGRGEKLFF.

CDR3 region: CASSYNLVSSTDTQYF. DNA for the CDR3: TGTGCCAGCAGTTACAATCTAGTCTCAAGCACAGATACGCAGTATTTT. The J gene is TRBJ2-3, the V gene TRBV6-5, with D hard to call. CDR3 length: 16 residues. The germline gives CDR1 MNHEY, CDR2 SVGAGI. V was pared by 2 bases and J by 0 bases, with 12 bases between.

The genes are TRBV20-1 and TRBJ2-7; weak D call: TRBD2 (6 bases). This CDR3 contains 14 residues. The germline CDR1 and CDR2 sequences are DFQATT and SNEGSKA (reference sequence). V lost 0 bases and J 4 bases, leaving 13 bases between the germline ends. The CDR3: CSARDIRLVYEQYF. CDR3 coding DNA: TGCAGTGCTAGAGATATACGACTAGTATACGAGCAGTACTTC.

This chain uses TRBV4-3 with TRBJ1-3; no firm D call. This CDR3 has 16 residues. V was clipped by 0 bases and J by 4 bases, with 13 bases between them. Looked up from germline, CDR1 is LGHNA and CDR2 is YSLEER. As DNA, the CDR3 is TGCGCCAGCAGCCAAGATGGAGGGTACACGGGAAACACCATATATTTT. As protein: CASSQDGGYTGNTIYF.

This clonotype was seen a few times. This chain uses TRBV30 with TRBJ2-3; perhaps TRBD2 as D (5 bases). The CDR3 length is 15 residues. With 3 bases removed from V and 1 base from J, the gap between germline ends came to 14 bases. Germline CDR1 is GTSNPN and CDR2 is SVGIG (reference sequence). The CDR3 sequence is CAWSRRLSGTDTQYF. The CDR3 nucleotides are TGTGCCTGGAGCCGGAGGCTATCTGGCACAGATACGCAGTATTTT.

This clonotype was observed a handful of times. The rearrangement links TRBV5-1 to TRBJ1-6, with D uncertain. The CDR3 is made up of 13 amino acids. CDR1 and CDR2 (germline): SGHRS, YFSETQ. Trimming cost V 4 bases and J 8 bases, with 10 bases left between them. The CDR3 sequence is CASSKAEDSPLHF. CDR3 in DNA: TGCGCCAGCAGCAAAGCGGAGGATTCACCCCTCCACTTT. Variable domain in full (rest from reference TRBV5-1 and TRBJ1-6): KAGVTQTPRYLIKTRGQQVTLSCSPISGHRSVSWYQQTPGQGLQFLFEYFSETQRNKGNFPGRFSGRQFSNSRSEMNVSTLELGDSALYLCASSKAEDSPLHFGNGTRLTVT.

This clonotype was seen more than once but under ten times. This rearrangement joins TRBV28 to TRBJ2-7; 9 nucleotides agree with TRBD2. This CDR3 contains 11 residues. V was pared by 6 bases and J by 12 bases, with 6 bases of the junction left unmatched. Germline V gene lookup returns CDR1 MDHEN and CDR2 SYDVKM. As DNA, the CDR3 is TGTGCCAGCAGCTCCGGGACTAGCATGTACTTC. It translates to CASSSGTSMYF.

The CDR3 region is CAWSVRTGYPEAFF. DNA for the CDR3: TGTGCCTGGAGTGTCCGGACAGGGTACCCTGAAGCTTTCTTT. V usage is TRBV30 and J usage is TRBJ1-1; TRBD1 aligns across 8 bases. The length of the CDR3 is 14 residues. Germline-derived CDR1 and CDR2 are GTSNPN and SVGIG (reference sequence). The V gene end was trimmed by 0 bases and the J gene end by 6 bases; junction bases not matched to a gene: 6.

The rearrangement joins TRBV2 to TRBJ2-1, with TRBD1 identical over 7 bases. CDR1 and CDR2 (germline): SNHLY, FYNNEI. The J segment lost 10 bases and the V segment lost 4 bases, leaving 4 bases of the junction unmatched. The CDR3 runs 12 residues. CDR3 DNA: TGTGCCAGCAGTGCCCTACAGGGGGAGCAGTTCTTC. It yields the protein CASSALQGEQFF.